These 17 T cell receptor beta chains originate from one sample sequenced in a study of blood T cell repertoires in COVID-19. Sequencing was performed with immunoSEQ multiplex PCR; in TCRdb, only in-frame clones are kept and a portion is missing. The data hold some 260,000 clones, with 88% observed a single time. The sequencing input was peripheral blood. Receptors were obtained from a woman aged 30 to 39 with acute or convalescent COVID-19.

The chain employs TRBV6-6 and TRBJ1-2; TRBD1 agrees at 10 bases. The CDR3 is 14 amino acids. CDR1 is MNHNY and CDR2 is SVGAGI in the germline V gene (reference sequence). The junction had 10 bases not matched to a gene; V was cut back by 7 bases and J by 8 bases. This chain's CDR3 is CASTNRDRGEGYTF. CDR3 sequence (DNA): TGTGCCAGCACTAACCGGGACAGGGGAGAGGGCTACACCTTC.

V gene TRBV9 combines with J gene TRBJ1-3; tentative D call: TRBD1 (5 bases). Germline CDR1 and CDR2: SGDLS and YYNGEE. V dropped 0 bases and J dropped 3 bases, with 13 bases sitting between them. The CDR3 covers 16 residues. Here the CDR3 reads CASSVGSGFGGNTIYF. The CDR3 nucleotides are TGTGCCAGCAGCGTAGGGTCAGGGTTCGGTGGAAACACCATATATTTT.

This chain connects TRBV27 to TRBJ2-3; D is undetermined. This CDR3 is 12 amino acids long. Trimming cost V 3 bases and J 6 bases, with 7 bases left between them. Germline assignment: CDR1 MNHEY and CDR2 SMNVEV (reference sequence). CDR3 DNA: TGTGCCAGCAGTTTCCCCTCGGATACGCAGTATTTT. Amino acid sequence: CASSFPSDTQYF.

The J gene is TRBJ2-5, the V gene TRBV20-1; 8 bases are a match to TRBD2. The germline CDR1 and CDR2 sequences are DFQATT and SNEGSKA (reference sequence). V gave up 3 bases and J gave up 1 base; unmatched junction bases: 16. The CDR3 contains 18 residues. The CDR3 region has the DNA TGCAGTGCTAGTGGAGTGGGGGTCACTAGCGGCTCCCAAGAGACCCAGTACTTC. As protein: CSASGVGVTSGSQETQYF.

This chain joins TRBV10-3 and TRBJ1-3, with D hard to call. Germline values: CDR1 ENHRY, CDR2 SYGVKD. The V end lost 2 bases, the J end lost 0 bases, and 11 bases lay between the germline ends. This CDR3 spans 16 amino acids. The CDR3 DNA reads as TGTGCCATCAGTGAGGCACCAGTGAACTCTGGAAACACCATATATTTT. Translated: CAISEAPVNSGNTIYF.

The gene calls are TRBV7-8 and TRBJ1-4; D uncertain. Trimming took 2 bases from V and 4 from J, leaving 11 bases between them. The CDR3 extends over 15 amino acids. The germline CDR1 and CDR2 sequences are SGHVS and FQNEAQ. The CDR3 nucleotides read TGTGCCAGCAGCTTATCGACGGGAAATAATGAAAAACTGTTTTTT. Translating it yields CASSLSTGNNEKLFF.

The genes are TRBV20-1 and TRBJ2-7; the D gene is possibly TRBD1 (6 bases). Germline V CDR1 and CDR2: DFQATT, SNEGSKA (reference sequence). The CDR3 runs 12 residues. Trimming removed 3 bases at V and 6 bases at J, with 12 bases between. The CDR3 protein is CSASKGTLEQYF. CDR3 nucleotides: TGCAGTGCTAGTAAAGGGACACTCGAGCAGTACTTC.

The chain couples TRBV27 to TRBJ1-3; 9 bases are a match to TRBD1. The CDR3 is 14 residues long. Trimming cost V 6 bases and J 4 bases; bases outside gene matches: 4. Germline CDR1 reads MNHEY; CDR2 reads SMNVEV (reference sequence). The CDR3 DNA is TGTGCCAGCAGCCGGACAGGGGAGGGAAACACCATATATTTT. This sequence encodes CASSRTGEGNTIYF.

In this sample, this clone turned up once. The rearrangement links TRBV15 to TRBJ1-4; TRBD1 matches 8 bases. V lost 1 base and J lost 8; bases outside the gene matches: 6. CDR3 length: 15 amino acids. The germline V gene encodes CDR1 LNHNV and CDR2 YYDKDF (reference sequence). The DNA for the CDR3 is TGTGCCACCAGCAGAGGGACAGGGACGGAAGAAAAACTGTTTTTT. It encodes CATSRGTGTEEKLFF.

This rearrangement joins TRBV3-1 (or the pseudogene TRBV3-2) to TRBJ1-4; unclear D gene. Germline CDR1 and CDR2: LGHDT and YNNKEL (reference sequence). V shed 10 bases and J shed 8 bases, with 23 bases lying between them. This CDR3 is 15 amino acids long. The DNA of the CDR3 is TGTGCCAAATGTAAAAGAGTTCCAATTAAGGAAAAACTGTTTTTT. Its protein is CAKCKRVPIKEKLFF.

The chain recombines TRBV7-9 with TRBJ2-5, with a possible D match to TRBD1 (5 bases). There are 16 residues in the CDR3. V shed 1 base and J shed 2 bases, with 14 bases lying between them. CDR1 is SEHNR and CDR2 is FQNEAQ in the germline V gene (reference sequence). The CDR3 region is CASSLVADRTQETQYF. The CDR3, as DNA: TGTGCCAGCAGCTTAGTGGCCGACAGAACACAAGAGACCCAGTACTTC.

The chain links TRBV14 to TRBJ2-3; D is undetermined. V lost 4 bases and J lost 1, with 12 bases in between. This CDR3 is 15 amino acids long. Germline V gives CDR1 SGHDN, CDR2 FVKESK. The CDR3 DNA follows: TGTGCCAGCAGCCTCCTACGACGGGGCACAGATACGCAGTATTTT. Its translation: CASSLLRRGTDTQYF.

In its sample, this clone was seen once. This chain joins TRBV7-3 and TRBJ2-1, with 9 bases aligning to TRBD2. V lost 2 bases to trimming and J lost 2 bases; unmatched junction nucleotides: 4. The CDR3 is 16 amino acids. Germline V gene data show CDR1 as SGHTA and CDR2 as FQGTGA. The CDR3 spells CASSLAGGRAYNEQFF. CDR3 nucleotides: TGTGCCAGCAGCTTAGCGGGAGGGCGAGCCTACAATGAGCAGTTCTTC.

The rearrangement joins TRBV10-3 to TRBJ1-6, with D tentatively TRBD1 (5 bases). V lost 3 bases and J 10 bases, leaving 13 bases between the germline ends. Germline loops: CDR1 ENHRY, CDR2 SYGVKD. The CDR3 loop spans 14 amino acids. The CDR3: CAISEGQGGSPLHF. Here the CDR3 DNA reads TGTGCCATCAGTGAAGGCCAGGGAGGGTCACCCCTCCACTTT.

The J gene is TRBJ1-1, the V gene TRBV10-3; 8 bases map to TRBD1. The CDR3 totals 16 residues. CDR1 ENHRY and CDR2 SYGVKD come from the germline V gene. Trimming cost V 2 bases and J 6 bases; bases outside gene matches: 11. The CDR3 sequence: CAISEADRGPDAEAFF. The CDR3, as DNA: TGTGCCATCAGTGAGGCTGACAGGGGCCCGGACGCTGAAGCTTTCTTT.

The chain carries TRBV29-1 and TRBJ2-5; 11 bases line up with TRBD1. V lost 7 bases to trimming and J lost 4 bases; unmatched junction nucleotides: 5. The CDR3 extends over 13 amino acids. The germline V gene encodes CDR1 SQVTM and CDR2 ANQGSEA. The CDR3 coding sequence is TGCAGCGGCGGACAGGGGGCGGGAGAGACCCAGTACTTC. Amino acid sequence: CSGGQGAGETQYF.

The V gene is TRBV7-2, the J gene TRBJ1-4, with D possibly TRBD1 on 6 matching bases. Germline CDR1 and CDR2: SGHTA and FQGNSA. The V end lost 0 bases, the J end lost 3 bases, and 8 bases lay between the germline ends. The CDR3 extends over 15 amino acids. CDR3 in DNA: TGTGCCAGCAGCTTAGCGAGACAGGCTAATGAAAAACTGTTTTTT. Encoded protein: CASSLARQANEKLFF.